This TCR beta chain was recovered during a study of shared clonotypes between healthy human individuals. This CDR3 region has 16 residues. Concerning this clone itself: What it recognizes is unknown.

Study-wide findings and caveats: The rarefaction results pointed to incomplete sorted-subset sequencing despite large depth. The study found about 5.1% of naive CD4 clonotypes shared across several donors. A reduction in generation probabilities was seen for non-shared clonotypes relative to those shared by all four donors.

Generated by immunoSEQ multiplex PCR, the TCRdb table keeps only in-frame clones and is missing some. The sample records a few million clones, 85% to 95% being singletons. V usage is TRBV21-1 and J usage is TRBJ2-1; TRBD1, the table's D call, was not compared with the DNA. TRBV21-1 is a pseudogene. This clonotype was sampled from a man younger than 35 in good health. Some clones in this sample may be carry-over from other donors' samples. Sequencing used naive CD4+ T cells from PBMCs. Regarding subset: CD45RA+ positively selected. The CDR3 DNA reads as TGTGCCAGCAGCAAAGCGGACAGGAAGACCTACAATGAGCAGTTCTTC. This sequence encodes CASSKADRKTYNEQFF.